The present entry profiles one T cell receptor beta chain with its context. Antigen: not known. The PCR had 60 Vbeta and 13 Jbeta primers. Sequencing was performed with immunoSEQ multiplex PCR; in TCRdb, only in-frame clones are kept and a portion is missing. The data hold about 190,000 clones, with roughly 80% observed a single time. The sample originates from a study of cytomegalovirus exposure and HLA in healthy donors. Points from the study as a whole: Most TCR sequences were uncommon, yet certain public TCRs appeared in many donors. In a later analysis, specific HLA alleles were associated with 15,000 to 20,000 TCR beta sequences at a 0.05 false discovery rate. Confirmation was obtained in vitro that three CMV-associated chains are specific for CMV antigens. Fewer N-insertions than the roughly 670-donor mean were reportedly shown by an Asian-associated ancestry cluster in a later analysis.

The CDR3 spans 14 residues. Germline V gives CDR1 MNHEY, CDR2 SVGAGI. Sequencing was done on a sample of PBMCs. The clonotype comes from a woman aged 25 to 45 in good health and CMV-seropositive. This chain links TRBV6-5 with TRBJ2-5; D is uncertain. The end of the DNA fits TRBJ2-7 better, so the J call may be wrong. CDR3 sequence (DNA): TGTGCCAGCAGTTACTCGAGTGCGCAATACGAGCAGTACTTC. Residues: CASSYSSAQYEQYF.